A single T cell receptor (beta chain) is shown here with its context. The CDR3 consists of 15 residues. Trimming left V 4 bases short and J 5 bases short, with 18 bases between. CDR1 and CDR2 (germline): SGHRS, YFSETQ. The sample belongs to a study of blood T cell repertoires in COVID-19. Overall study context: Sample material is recorded as cDNA or gDNA derived from T cells, B-cell-depleted T cells, or PBMCs.

As handled by the study authors: Amplification with reference gene primers provided the estimates of nucleated cell counts. The method was immunoSEQ multiplex PCR; TCRdb's version includes in-frame clones alone and lacks a portion of them. V and J calls and clone size are given by that table; D and trimming were obtained from the DNA. The sample lists 50,000 to 75,000 clones, 60% to 80% occurring once. The chain couples TRBV5-1 to TRBJ2-5; maybe TRBD1 (6 bases). This TCR was recovered from a man older than 75 with active or convalescent COVID-19. Sequences were obtained from peripheral blood. CDR3 nucleotide sequence: TGCGCCAGCAGCCCTGGGACACCGCAAGGGGAGACCCAGTACTTC. Translating gives CASSPGTPQGETQYF.